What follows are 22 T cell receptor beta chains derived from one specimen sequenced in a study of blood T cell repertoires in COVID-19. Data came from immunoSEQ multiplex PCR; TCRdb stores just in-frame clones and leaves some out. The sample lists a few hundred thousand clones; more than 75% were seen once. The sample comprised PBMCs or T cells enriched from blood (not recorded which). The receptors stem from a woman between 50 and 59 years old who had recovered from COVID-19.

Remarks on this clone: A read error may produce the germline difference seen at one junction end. CDR3 sequence reads: CASTRAGSGGITSTDTQYF. CDR3 nucleotide sequence: TGTGCTAGCACCCGAGCAGGTAGCGGGGGGATTACTAGCACAGATACGCAGTATTTT. The chain uses TRBV7-7 and TRBJ2-3; 10 nucleotides match TRBD2. Germline CDR1 reads SSHAT; CDR2 reads FNYEAQ (reference sequence). The CDR3 totals 19 residues. Full variable domain (missing parts from reference TRBV7-7 and TRBJ2-3): GAGVSQSPRYKVTKRGQDVTLRCDPISSHATLYWYQQALGQGPEFLTYFNYEAQPDKSGLPSDRFSAERPEGSISTLTIQRTEQRDSAMYRCASTRAGSGGITSTDTQYFGPGTRLTVL.

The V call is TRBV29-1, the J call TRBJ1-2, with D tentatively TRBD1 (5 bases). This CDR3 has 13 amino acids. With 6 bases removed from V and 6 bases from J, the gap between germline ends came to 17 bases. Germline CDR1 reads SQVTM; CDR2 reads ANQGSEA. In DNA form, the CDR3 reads TGCAGCGTGGGGGAGGGAGGGGTTCATGGCTACACCTTC. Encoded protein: CSVGEGGVHGYTF.

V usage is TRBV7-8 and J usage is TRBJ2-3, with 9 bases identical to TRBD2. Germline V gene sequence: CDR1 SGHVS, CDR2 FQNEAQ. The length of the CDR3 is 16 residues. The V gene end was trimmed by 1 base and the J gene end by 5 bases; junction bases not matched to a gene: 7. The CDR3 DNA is TGTGCCAGCAGCTTAGGTTCTAGCGGGGTAGTAGATACGCAGTATTTT. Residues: CASSLGSSGVVDTQYF.

In DNA, the CDR3 is TGTGCCAGCAGTGATTGGGACAGGTATAATTCACCCCTCCACTTT. This codes for CASSDWDRYNSPLHF. This chain links TRBV25-1 with TRBJ1-6, with 8 positions matching TRBD1. V shed 3 bases and J 4 bases; nucleotides not matched to a gene: 2. The CDR3 consists of 15 residues. From germline, CDR1 is MGHDK and CDR2 SYGVNS.

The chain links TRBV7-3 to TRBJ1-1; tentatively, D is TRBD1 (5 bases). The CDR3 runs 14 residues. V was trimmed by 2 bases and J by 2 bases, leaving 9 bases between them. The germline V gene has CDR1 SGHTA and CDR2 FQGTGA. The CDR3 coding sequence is TGTGCCAGCAGCTTAGGACACCAAAACACTGAAGCTTTCTTT. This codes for CASSLGHQNTEAFF.

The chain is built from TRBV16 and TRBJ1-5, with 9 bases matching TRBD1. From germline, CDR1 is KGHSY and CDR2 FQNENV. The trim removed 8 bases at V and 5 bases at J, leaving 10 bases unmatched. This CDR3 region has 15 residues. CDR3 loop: CASLPPTGGDQPQHF. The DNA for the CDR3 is TGTGCCAGCTTACCACCCACAGGGGGCGATCAGCCCCAGCATTTT.

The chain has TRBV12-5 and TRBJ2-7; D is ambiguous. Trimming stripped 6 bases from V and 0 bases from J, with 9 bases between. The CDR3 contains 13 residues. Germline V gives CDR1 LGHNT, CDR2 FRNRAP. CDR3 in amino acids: CASGPGFSYEQYF. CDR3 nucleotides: TGTGCTAGTGGGCCCGGTTTCTCCTACGAGCAGTACTTC.

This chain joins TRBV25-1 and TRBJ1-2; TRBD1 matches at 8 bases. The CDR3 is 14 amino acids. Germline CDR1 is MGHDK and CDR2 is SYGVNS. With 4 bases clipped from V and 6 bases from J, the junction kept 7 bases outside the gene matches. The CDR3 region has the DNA TGTGCCAGCAGTGGATTACAGGGGGGAAATGGCTACACCTTC. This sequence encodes CASSGLQGGNGYTF.

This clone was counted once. The CDR3 is CASSPQGLIYNEQFF. DNA for the CDR3: TGTGCCAGCAGCCCCCAGGGACTAATTTACAATGAGCAGTTCTTC. V and J are TRBV9 and TRBJ2-1; 7 bases match TRBD2. This CDR3 spans 15 amino acids. Germline values: CDR1 SGDLS, CDR2 YYNGEE. V shed 4 bases and J 4 bases; nucleotides not matched to a gene: 8.

CDR3 protein: CASSPRDATNEKLFF. The CDR3 DNA reads as TGTGCCAGCTCACCCCGCGATGCAACTAATGAAAAACTGTTTTTT. This rearrangement joins TRBV18 to TRBJ1-4; D remains ambiguous. The ends were cut back, 3 bases at V and 0 bases at J, with 8 bases in the middle. Germline V CDR1 and CDR2: KGHSH, LQKENI. The CDR3 runs to 15 residues.

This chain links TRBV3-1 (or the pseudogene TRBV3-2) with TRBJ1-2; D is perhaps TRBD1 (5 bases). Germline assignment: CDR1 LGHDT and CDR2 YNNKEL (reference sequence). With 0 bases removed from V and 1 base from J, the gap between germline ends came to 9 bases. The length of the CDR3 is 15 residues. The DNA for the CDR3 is TGTGCCAGCAGCCAAGAATATCAGGGTAACTATGGCTACACCTTC. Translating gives CASSQEYQGNYGYTF.

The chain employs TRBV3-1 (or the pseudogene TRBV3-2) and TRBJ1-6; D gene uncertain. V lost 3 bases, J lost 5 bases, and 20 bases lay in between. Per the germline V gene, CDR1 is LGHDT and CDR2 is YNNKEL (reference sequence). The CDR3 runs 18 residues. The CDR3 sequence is CASSHLRRGEKNNSPLHF. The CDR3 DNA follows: TGTGCCAGCAGCCACCTAAGGAGAGGTGAAAAAAATAATTCACCCCTCCACTTT.

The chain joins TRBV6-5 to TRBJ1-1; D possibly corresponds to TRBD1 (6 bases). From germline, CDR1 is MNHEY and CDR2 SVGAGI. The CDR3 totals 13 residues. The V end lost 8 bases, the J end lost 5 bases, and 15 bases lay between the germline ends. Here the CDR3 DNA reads TGTGCCAGCTCTCTACAGGGTTATACTGAAGCTTTCTTT. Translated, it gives CASSLQGYTEAFF.

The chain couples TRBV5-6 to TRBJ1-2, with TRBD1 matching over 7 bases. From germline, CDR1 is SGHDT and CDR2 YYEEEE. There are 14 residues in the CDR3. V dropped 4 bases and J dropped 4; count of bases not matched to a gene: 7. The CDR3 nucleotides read TGTGCCAGCAGCGCTCCGGACAGGTTCTATGGCTACACCTTC. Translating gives CASSAPDRFYGYTF. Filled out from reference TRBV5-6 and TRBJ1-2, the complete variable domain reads DAGVTQSPTHLIKTRGQQVTLRCSPKSGHDTVSWYQQALGQGPQFIFQYYEEEERQRGNFPDRFSGHQFPNYSSELNVNALLLGDSALYLCASSAPDRFYGYTFGSGTRLTVV.

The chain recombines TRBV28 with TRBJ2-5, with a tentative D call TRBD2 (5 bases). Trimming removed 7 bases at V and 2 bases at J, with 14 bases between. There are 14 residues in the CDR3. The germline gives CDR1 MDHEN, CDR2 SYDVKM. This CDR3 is CASTPVGEQETQYF. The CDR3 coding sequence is TGTGCCAGCACTCCCGTGGGAGAGCAAGAGACCCAGTACTTC.

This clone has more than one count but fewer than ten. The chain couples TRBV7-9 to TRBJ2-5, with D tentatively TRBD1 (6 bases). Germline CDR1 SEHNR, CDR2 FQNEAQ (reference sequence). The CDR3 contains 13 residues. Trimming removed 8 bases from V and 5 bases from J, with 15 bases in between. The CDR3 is CASQQGWMETQYF. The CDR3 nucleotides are TGTGCCAGCCAACAGGGTTGGATGGAGACCCAGTACTTC.

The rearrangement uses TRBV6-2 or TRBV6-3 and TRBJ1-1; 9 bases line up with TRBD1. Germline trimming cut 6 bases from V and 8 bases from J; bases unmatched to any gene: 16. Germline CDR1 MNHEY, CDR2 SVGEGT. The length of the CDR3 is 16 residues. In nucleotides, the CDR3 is TGTGCCAGCAGCCTTCCCGGGACAGGGTTAGACTCCGAAGCTTTCTTT. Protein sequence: CASSLPGTGLDSEAFF.

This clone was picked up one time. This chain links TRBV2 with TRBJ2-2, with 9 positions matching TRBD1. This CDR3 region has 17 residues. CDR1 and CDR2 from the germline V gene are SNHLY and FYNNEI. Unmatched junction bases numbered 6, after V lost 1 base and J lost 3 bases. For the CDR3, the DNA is TGTGCCAGCAGTGAAGTGCCGGGACAGGGATACACCGGGGAGCTGTTTTTT. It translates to CASSEVPGQGYTGELFF.

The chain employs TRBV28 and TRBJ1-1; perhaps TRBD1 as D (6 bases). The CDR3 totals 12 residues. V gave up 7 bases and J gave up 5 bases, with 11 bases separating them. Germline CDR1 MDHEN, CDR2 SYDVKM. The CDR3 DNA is TGTGCCAGCACCAGGGGAGGGACTGAAGCTTTCTTT. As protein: CASTRGGTEAFF.

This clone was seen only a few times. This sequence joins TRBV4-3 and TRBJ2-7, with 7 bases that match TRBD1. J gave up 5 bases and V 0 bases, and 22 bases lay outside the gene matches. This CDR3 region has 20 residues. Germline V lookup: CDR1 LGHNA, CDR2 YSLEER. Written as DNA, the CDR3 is TGCGCCAGCAGCCAAGAAGGTCCGCCTTACAGGGGATTTCCATCCGACGAGCAGTACTTC. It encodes CASSQEGPPYRGFPSDEQYF.

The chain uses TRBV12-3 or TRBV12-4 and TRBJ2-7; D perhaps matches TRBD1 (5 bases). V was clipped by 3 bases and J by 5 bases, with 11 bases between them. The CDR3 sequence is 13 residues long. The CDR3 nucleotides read TGTGCCAGCAGTTTCACAGGTTTCCACGAGCAGTACTTC. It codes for CASSFTGFHEQYF.

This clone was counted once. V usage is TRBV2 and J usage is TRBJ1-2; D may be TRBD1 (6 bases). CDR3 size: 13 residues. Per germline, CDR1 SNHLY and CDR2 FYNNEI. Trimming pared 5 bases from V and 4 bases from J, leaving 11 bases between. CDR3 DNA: TGTGCCAGCAGTCTCCAGGACAGCTATGGCTACACCTTC. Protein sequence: CASSLQDSYGYTF. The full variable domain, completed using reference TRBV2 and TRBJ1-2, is EPEVTQTPSHQVTQMGQEVILRCVPISNHLYFYWYRQILGQKVEFLVSFYNNEISEKSEIFDDQFSVERPDGSNFTLKIRSTKLEDSAMYFCASSLQDSYGYTFGSGTRLTVV.